This T cell receptor (beta chain) was captured by sequencing in a study of PD-1 blockade in classical Hodgkin lymphoma. There are 14 residues in the CDR3. Between the trimmed V and J ends, which lost 2 bases and 1 base, there was a span of 8 bases. Per the germline V gene, CDR1 is MNHEY and CDR2 is SMNVEV (reference sequence). All trial patients relapsed after autologous stem cell transplantation. Magnetic negative selection isolated CD8+ T cells from thawed PBMCs. General study results and limits: Newly diagnosed patients reportedly had lower baseline TCR diversity than healthy donors.

Profiled with immunoSEQ multiplex PCR; TCRdb holds only in-frame clones, not every one. The sample holds 5,000 to 6,000 clones; about four fifths are singletons and the top ten take around a tenth. As concerns this clone: Antigen unknown.

This sequence joins TRBV27 and TRBJ1-1, with a weak D call TRBD1 (5 bases). This specimen was CD8+ T cells from blood, taken at baseline. The TCR originated in a human donor with classical Hodgkin lymphoma. In DNA, the CDR3 is TGTGCCAGCAGTTTAGGGGCGGGGAACACTGAAGCTTTCTTT. It specifies CASSLGAGNTEAFF.